The clone carrying this TCR beta chain was observed once. Antigen unknown. This sample stems from a study of cytomegalovirus exposure and HLA in healthy donors. Study at large: About 180 million T cells yielded 100 million or so unique TCR beta sequences, as an earlier analysis found.

Study findings and constraints: In a later analysis, HLA-C alleles had the fewest associated TCRs, DRB1 alleles the most. Earlier analysis found most TCR beta V segments productive about 90% or about 30% of the time. Only CMV serostatus was available as immune exposure information.

Germline CDR1 is SNHLY and CDR2 is FYNNEI. With V trimmed by 8 bases and J by 2 bases, 6 bases remained unmatched. The CDR3 spans 14 residues. PCR amplification relied on 60 Vbeta primers (plus 13 Jbeta primers). Some clones are missing from TCRdb's copy, which holds only in-frame ones; the method was immunoSEQ multiplex PCR. The sample has 100,000 to 150,000 clones, around 79% seen once. The specimen was PBMCs. The source is a middle-aged woman in good health and CMV-seronegative. V and J are TRBV2 and TRBJ2-7; TRBD1 matches at 10 bases. The CDR3 sequence: CASVTGTGAYEQYF. CDR3 bases: TGTGCCAGCGTGACCGGGACAGGGGCCTACGAGCAGTACTTC.